This record concerns one T cell receptor (beta chain) sequence. The antigen remains unidentified. PCR employed 60 Vbeta and 13 Jbeta primers. Data came from immunoSEQ multiplex PCR; TCRdb stores just in-frame clones and leaves some out. Reported are 55,000 to 85,000 clones; the ten largest clones contain 2.4%. The data belong to a study of cytomegalovirus exposure and HLA in healthy donors. At the level of the study: In an earlier analysis, around 120 million unique TCR beta sequences were found from approximately 170 million T cells. Membership in the Caucasian-associated ancestry cluster was found for 81% of about 430 genotyped donors.

The junction had 9 bases not matched to a gene; V was cut back by 5 bases and J by 10 bases. This CDR3 comprises 14 residues. CDR1 and CDR2 from the germline V gene are SEHNR and FQNEAQ (reference sequence). The study's findings and limits: It was reported in a later analysis that an Asian-associated ancestry cluster showed fewer N-insertions than the approximately 700-donor mean.

V and J are TRBV7-9 and TRBJ1-5; 9 bases line up with TRBD1. Sequenced: PBMCs. The clonotype comes from a female donor in good health and CMV-seropositive. CDR3 in amino acids: CASSKFGTGNPQHF. The DNA of the CDR3 is TGTGCCAGCAGCAAGTTCGGGACAGGGAATCCCCAGCATTTT.